This T cell receptor beta chain came from a study of spatial heterogeneity in lung cancer. Study-wide points: Intratumoral expanded alpha and beta TCR counts were found to track tumor mutation counts. Tallies of expanded TCRs, which were sorted into ubiquitous and regional groups, correlated with counts of ubiquitous and regional nonsynonymous mutations, respectively.

Unique molecular identifiers tagged every individual TCR cDNA molecule. TCRdb redid the calling of the 5' RACE reads with MiXCR, one entry per CDR3 protein. The sample carries thousands of distinct CDR3 sequences, approximately 7% recorded once. There are 15 residues in the CDR3. Germline CDR1 reads SGHVS; CDR2 reads FNYEAQ. This clonotype was recorded at least ten times. Antigen: not known. The junction differs from germline at one of its ends, possibly a read error. The time point: sample taken at primary tumor resection. V and J are TRBV7-6 and TRBJ2-5; TRBD2 agrees at 14 bases. The sequence was obtained from a female donor with early-stage non-small cell lung cancer. The sample consisted of lung tumor tissue, taken at surgery. The CDR3 spells CASSLGPGLAGEHPF. CDR3 coding DNA: TGTGCCAGCAGCTTGGGGCCGGGACTAGCGGGGGAGCATCCTTTC.